A single sample gave rise to the 23 T cell receptor beta chains below, sequenced in a study of T cell responses to AZD1222 COVID-19 vaccine. Using immunoSEQ multiplex PCR, the repertoire was profiled, and TCRdb retains in-frame clones only, with some absent. This sample has roughly 120,000 clones, with roughly 86% found just once. The sequencing used peripheral blood, collected on day 0 of AZD1222 vaccination. The source is an adult in good health.

The chain has TRBV3-1 (or the pseudogene TRBV3-2) and TRBJ1-2; maybe TRBD1 (5 bases). V was pared by 0 bases and J by 5 bases, with 10 bases between. Germline values: CDR1 LGHDT, CDR2 YNNKEL (reference sequence). The CDR3 has 14 amino acids. CDR3 sequence reads: CASSQDSGMYGYTF. CDR3 in DNA: TGTGCCAGCAGCCAAGATTCAGGGATGTATGGCTACACCTTC.

This chain joins TRBV29-1 and TRBJ2-3, with 8 bases identical to TRBD1. This CDR3 has 17 residues. The V gene's germline CDR1 is SQVTM and CDR2 ANQGSEA. V shed 8 bases and J 0 bases; nucleotides not matched to a gene: 16. In nucleotides, the CDR3 is TGCAGCCCCAAGGTCAGGGGGCCCAGCCATAGCACAGATACGCAGTATTTT. This translates into CSPKVRGPSHSTDTQYF.

The V gene is TRBV7-2, the J gene TRBJ1-5, with D possibly matching TRBD1 (6 bases). Germline lookup yields CDR1 SGHTA and CDR2 FQGNSA. The CDR3 consists of 17 residues. The V gene lost 0 bases and the J gene lost 2 bases, with 14 bases spanning the gap. The CDR3 nucleotides are TGTGCCAGCAGCTTAGCGTCGGGGGGCCAGGGCAATCAGCCCCAGCATTTT. Translated: CASSLASGGQGNQPQHF.

J is TRBJ2-1 and V is TRBV19; the match to TRBD2 covers 7 bases. Germline assignment: CDR1 LNHDA and CDR2 SQIVND (reference sequence). The CDR3 loop spans 14 amino acids. Germline trimming cut 2 bases from V and 7 bases from J; bases unmatched to any gene: 5. The CDR3 region has the DNA TGTGCCAGTAGTATAAGAGGAGCGGGAAATGAGCAGTTCTTC. The encoded protein is CASSIRGAGNEQFF.

The chain carries TRBV5-1 and TRBJ1-5; a possible D gene is TRBD1 (5 bases). Germline CDR1 SGHRS, CDR2 YFSETQ. V was pared by 1 base and J by 0 bases, with 8 bases between. This CDR3 has 15 residues. CDR3 region: CASSLIGDSNQPQHF. In DNA form, the CDR3 reads TGCGCCAGCAGCTTGATAGGGGATAGCAATCAGCCCCAGCATTTT.

V is TRBV5-1 and J is TRBJ2-5; 9 positions match TRBD1. The CDR3 sequence is 15 residues long. The J segment lost 5 bases and the V segment lost 1 base, leaving 6 bases of the junction unmatched. CDR1 SGHRS and CDR2 YFSETQ come from the germline V gene. CDR3 in DNA: TGCGCCAGCAGCTTGCGACAGGGGGATCTGGAGACCCAGTACTTC. Its translation is CASSLRQGDLETQYF.

V and J are TRBV2 and TRBJ2-7; weak D call: TRBD1 (6 bases). Germline CDR1 is SNHLY and CDR2 is FYNNEI. V lost 6 bases and J lost 3, with 12 bases in between. This CDR3 comprises 13 residues. The DNA of the CDR3 is TGTGCCAGCAGCGGCACAGGGAACTACGAGCAGTACTTC. This codes for CASSGTGNYEQYF.

The chain recombines TRBV10-3 with TRBJ1-2; 7 bases match TRBD1. CDR1 and CDR2 from the germline V gene are ENHRY and SYGVKD. With V trimmed by 4 bases and J by 6 bases, 2 bases remained unmatched. The CDR3 covers 12 residues. The CDR3 coding sequence is TGTGCCATCAGTGGACAGGGAAATGGCTACACCTTC. Amino acids: CAISGQGNGYTF.

The chain employs TRBV28 and TRBJ2-3, with 9 bases identical to TRBD2. The length of the CDR3 is 16 residues. V lost 5 bases, J lost 2 bases, and 8 bases stayed unmatched. The germline gives CDR1 MDHEN, CDR2 SYDVKM. CDR3 DNA: TGTGCCAGCAGTACTCCCACTAGCGGGCACACAGATACGCAGTATTTT. Translating it yields CASSTPTSGHTDTQYF.

This chain links TRBV18 with TRBJ1-6; the D gene is possibly TRBD1 (6 bases). CDR1 and CDR2 (germline): KGHSH, LQKENI. V was shortened by 6 bases and J by 4 bases, with 10 bases between the two germline ends. The CDR3 length is 14 residues. CDR3 residues: CASSQDRYNSPLHF. CDR3 coding DNA: TGTGCCAGCTCCCAGGACAGATATAATTCACCCCTCCACTTT.

The chain combines TRBV18 with TRBJ2-2, with 8 nucleotides matching TRBD1. The CDR3 consists of 14 residues. V shed 8 bases and J 6 bases; nucleotides not matched to a gene: 8. Germline CDR1 is KGHSH and CDR2 is LQKENI. Written as DNA, the CDR3 is TGTGCCAGCCCCAAGACAGGGGAGGCCGGGGAGCTGTTTTTT. Translating gives CASPKTGEAGELFF.

The rearrangement uses TRBV6-5 and TRBJ2-2; D is undetermined. Trimming took 0 bases from V and 1 from J, leaving 9 bases between them. CDR1 and CDR2 from the germline V gene are MNHEY and SVGAGI. The CDR3 loop spans 16 amino acids. CDR3: CASSYSMSLNTGELFF. CDR3 DNA: TGTGCCAGCAGTTACTCGATGTCGCTGAACACCGGGGAGCTGTTTTTT.

This rearrangement joins TRBV19 to TRBJ1-4; D not certain. V dropped 5 bases and J dropped 5 bases, with 12 bases sitting between them. This CDR3 has 14 residues. Germline values: CDR1 LNHDA, CDR2 SQIVND (reference sequence). Here the CDR3 DNA reads TGTGCCAGTAGTCTCGGACGGACGAATGAAAAACTGTTTTTT. It translates to CASSLGRTNEKLFF.

The chain joins TRBV19 to TRBJ1-5; no reliable D call. This CDR3 contains 14 residues. Trimming pared 6 bases from V and 5 bases from J, leaving 14 bases between. Germline V gene data show CDR1 as LNHDA and CDR2 as SQIVND (reference sequence). In DNA form, the CDR3 reads TGTGCCAGTAGCCTCAACCCAAAGTATCAGCCCCAGCATTTT. Translating it yields CASSLNPKYQPQHF.

This rearrangement joins TRBV6-5 to TRBJ2-2; D not resolved. Germline V gene lookup returns CDR1 MNHEY and CDR2 SVGAGI. The CDR3 spans 15 residues. Trimming left V 5 bases short and J 4 bases short, with 14 bases between. CDR3 coding DNA: TGTGCCAGCAGTCCTAGAACCGATATCACCGGGGAGCTGTTTTTT. This codes for CASSPRTDITGELFF.

The genes are TRBV14 and TRBJ1-2; D remains unclear. This CDR3 has 11 amino acids. V was clipped by 6 bases and J by 5 bases, with 7 bases between them. Germline V gives CDR1 SGHDN, CDR2 FVKESK. CDR3 protein: CASSSGYGYTF. DNA for the CDR3: TGTGCCAGCAGTTCCGGGTATGGCTACACCTTC.

This chain uses TRBV6-2 or TRBV6-3 with TRBJ2-2; D possibly corresponds to TRBD1 (5 bases). The V end was cut by 6 bases, the J end by 7 bases, with 15 bases between. There are 14 residues in the CDR3. The V gene's germline CDR1 is MNHEY and CDR2 SVGEGT. As DNA, the CDR3 is TGTGCCAGCAGACCTCCAGGGCGGAGCGGGGAGCTGTTTTTT. Its translation: CASRPPGRSGELFF.

V gene TRBV12-3 or TRBV12-4 combines with J gene TRBJ1-5, with TRBD1 matching 8 bases. V shed 6 bases, J shed 7 bases, and the junction held 5 bases outside the gene matches. The length of the CDR3 is 13 residues. DNA for the CDR3: TGTGCCAGCAGAACGACAGGGGAACAGCCCCAGCATTTT. This sequence encodes CASRTTGEQPQHF.

The DNA of the CDR3 is TGTGCCAGTAGTATGTTTCGCGGGGTAGCCAAAAACATTCAGTACTTC. Translating it yields CASSMFRGVAKNIQYF. The chain links TRBV19 to TRBJ2-4, with D perhaps TRBD2 (6 bases). The ends were cut back, 3 bases at V and 0 bases at J, with 12 bases in the middle. There are 16 residues in the CDR3. Germline V gene sequence: CDR1 LNHDA, CDR2 SQIVND (reference sequence).

The CDR3 reads CASSIQSADTQYF. The CDR3 coding sequence is TGTGCCAGTAGTATCCAATCGGCAGATACGCAGTATTTT. V usage is TRBV19 and J usage is TRBJ2-3; D is unclear. The CDR3 runs to 13 residues. Trimming took off 3 bases at V and 4 bases at J, with 8 bases between the two ends. Germline CDR1 reads LNHDA; CDR2 reads SQIVND (reference sequence).

This clone was detected once. This sequence joins TRBV14 and TRBJ1-1; D uncertain. The CDR3 length is 13 residues. Germline V gives CDR1 SGHDN, CDR2 FVKESK. Between the trimmed V and J ends, which lost 1 base and 5 bases, there was a span of 8 bases. In nucleotides, the CDR3 is TGTGCCAGCAGCCAAGGGAGGCATACTGAAGCTTTCTTT. This gives the protein CASSQGRHTEAFF. Full variable domain (rest looked up from reference TRBV14 and TRBJ1-1): EAGVTQFPSHSVIEKGQTVTLRCDPISGHDNLYWYRRVMGKEIKFLLHFVKESKQDESGMPNNRFLAERTGGTYSTLKVQPAELEDSGVYFCASSQGRHTEAFFGQGTRLTVV.

This clone has a handful of counts. The chain joins TRBV19 to TRBJ1-2, with 11 bases that match TRBD1. The CDR3 extends over 14 amino acids. Trimming took 5 bases from V and 5 from J; bases not matched to a gene: 4. Germline-derived CDR1 and CDR2 are LNHDA and SQIVND (reference sequence). The CDR3 sequence: CASSPRDRGYGYTF. The CDR3 bases are TGTGCCAGTAGTCCACGGGACAGGGGGTATGGCTACACCTTC.

The V and J genes are TRBV11-2 and TRBJ1-3; 8 bases match TRBD1. CDR1 and CDR2 (germline): SGHAT, FQNNGV. After removal of 5 bases from V and 7 bases from J, the junction contained 7 bases not matched to a gene. The length of the CDR3 is 14 residues. CDR3 amino acids: CASSPRTGLNTIYF. For the CDR3, the DNA is TGTGCCAGCAGCCCCCGGACAGGGTTGAACACCATATATTTT.